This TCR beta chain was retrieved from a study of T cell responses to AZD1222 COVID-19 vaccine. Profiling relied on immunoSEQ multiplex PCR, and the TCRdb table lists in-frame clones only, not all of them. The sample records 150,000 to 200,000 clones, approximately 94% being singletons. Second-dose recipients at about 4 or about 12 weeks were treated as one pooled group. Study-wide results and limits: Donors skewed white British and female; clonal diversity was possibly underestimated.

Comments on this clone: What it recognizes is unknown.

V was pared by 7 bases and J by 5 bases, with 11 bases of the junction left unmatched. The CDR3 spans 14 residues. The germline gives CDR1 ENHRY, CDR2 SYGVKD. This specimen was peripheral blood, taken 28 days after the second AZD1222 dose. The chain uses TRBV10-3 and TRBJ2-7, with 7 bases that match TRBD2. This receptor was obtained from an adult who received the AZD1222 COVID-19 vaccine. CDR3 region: CAIKREALRDEQYF. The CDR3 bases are TGTGCCATCAAACGGGAGGCCCTAAGGGACGAGCAGTACTTC.